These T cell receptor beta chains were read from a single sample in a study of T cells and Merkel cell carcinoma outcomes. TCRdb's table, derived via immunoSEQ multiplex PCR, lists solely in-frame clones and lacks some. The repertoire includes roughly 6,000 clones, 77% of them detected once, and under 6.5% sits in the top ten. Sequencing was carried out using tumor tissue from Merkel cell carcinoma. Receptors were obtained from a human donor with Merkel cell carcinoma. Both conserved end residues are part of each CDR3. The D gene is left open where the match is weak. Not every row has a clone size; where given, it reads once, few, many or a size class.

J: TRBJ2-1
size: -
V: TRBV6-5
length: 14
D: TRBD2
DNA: TGTGCCAGCAGTTACCTCGGGAGGGGCAATGAGCAGTTCTTC
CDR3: CASSYLGRGNEQFF

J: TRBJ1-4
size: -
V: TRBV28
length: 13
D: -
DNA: TGTGCCAGCAGTGGCCTTTCAAGGGAAAAACTGTTTTTT
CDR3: CASSGLSREKLFF

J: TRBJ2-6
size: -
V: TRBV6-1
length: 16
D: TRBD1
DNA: TGTGCCAGCAGTGACGGACAGGGGTCTGGGGCCAACGTCCTGACTTTC
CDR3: CASSDGQGSGANVLTF

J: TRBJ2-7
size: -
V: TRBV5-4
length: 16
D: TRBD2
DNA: TGTGCCAGCAGCCCGGGGGGACTAGCGTTTTCCTACGAGCAGTACTTC
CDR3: CASSPGGLAFSYEQYF

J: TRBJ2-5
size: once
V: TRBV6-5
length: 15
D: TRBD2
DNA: TGTGCCAGCAGTAATAGCGGGCTCATCCAAGAGACCCAGTACTTC
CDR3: CASSNSGLIQETQYF

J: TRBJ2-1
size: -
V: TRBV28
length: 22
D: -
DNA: TGTGCCAGCAGTTACCCATCAAGAAGCCGAAGTGGCCAAAGCCCGTTCTACAATGAGCAGTTCTTC
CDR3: CASSYPSRSRSGQSPFYNEQFF

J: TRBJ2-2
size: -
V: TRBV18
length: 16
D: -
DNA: TGTGCCAGCTCACCACTTGCCCCAGGGAACACCGGGGAGCTGTTTTTT
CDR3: CASSPLAPGNTGELFF

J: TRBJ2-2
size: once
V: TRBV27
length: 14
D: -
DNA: TGTGCCAGCAGTTTACAGCAAGTTTCCGGGGAGCTGTTTTTT
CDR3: CASSLQQVSGELFF

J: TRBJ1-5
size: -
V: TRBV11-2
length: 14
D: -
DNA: TGTGCCAGCAGCCCCGGGTATCTGGGACAGCCCCAGCATTTT
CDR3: CASSPGYLGQPQHF

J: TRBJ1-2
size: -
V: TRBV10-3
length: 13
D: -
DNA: TGTGCCATCAGTGTTAACAAGGAAGATGGCTACACCTTC
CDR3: CAISVNKEDGYTF

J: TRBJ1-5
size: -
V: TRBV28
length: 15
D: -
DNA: TGTGCCAGCAGTTTAGGCGACGGCTACAATCAGCCCCAACATTTT
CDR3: CASSLGDGYNQPQHF

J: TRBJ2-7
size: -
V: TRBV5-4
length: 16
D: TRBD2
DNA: TGTGCCAGCAGCCCGTCCAATAGCGGGAGAAATGGCGAGCAGTACTTC
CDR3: CASSPSNSGRNGEQYF

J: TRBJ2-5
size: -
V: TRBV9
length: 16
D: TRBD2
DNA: TGTGCCAGCAGCGCCGGGACTAGCGGGATGGGAGAGACCCAGTACTTC
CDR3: CASSAGTSGMGETQYF

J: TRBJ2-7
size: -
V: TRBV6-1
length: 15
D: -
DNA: TGTGCCAGCAGTGAACAGAGGGCGGCGGACTACGAGCAGTACTTC
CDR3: CASSEQRAADYEQYF

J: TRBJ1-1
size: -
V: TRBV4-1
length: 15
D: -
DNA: TGCGCCAGCAGCCAGTCCAGGGGATCTAACACTGAAGCTTTCTTT
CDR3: CASSQSRGSNTEAFF

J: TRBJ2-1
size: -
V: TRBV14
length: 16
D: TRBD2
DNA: TGTGCCAGCAGCCACAGAAGGACTAGCGACTACAATGAGCAGTTCTTC
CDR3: CASSHRRTSDYNEQFF

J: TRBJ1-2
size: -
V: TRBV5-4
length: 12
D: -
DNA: TGTGCCAGCAGCCGTGTGGGCTATGGCTACACCTTC
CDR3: CASSRVGYGYTF

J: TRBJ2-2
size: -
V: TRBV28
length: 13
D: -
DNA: TGTGCCAGCGAACGGAGGGACACCGGGGAGCTGTTTTTT
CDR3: CASERRDTGELFF

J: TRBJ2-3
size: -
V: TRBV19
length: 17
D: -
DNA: TGTGCCAGTCGCCTTGACCATGGGACTCTTCGCACAGATACGCAGTATTTT
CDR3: CASRLDHGTLRTDTQYF